This T cell receptor (beta chain) was captured by sequencing in a study (dated by TCRdb to the mid-2010s). The study in broad terms: The study set out to test whether tumor-infiltrating Tregs in breast cancer get recruited from blood Tregs or are instead converted in situ from other CD4+ T cell subsets.

A note on this clonotype: Its binding antigen is unknown. The input lacks base qualities; no much larger clone sits a single base away.

For CDR1 and CDR2, the germline V gene lists SGHRS and YFSETQ. Germline trimming: 0 bases from V, 8 bases from J; junction bases outside gene matches: 8. Including cysteine and phenylalanine, the CDR3 has 15 amino acids. Left in the record is the CDR3 DNA by itself, 45 bases read in frame from the first base. What the research found in general, with its limitations: The TCR gene usage of tumor memory CD4+ T cells clustered together with blood and lymph node memory CD4+ cells and with lymph node naive CD4+ cells. The greatest overlap of tumor-infiltrating Treg TCR alpha and beta sequences was with tumor naive CD4+ T cells, followed next by blood naive CD4+ T cells. Rather than covering whole repertoires, validation in the larger cohort was restricted to a single TCR beta V-J rearrangement.

Amplification of full-length TCR variable regions was done by 5' RACE PCR using constant-region reverse primers, and this step was followed by semi-nested PCR with Nested Universal Primer A. The ReliaPrep RNA Cell Miniprep System was used to extract total RNA, which was then reverse transcribed into 5'RACE-ready cDNA with the SMARTer RACE 5'/3' Kit. Full-length TCR alpha and beta libraries were barcoded with multiplex adaptors and sequenced on an Illumina MiSeq. The source study handled its data this way. For each of nine subset-tissue groups, sequencing data from the five patients were pooled, and the groups were compared by unsupervised clustering of TCR gene usage. Repertoire similarity was calculated with the Morisita-Horn index, weighting shared sequences by their contribution to each repertoire. The public sequencing data were trimmed at Q25 with fastp and processed into clonotypes with MiXCR by TCRdb, which kept only in-frame beta chains. Rows are combined by CDR3 protein, so each entry shows the most common genes and DNA. These V and J calls rely on TCRdb rather than the paper's analysis. Across this sample there are 35,000 to 50,000 distinct CDR3 sequences, with approximately 30% seen only once. The ten largest clones capture roughly 4.1% of the sample.

CD4+CD45RO+CD25- cells were isolated as memory CD4+ T cells. Tregs, naive and memory CD4+ T cells from tumor, blood and ipsilateral draining lymph nodes of a few breast cancer patients underwent full-length TCR alpha and beta sequencing. Tumor tissue and lymph nodes obtained by ipsilateral axillary dissection were perfused with PBS, cut into small pieces and digested using collagenase I and hyaluronidase. FACS confirmed that the sorted cell populations were more than 90% pure. The V and J segments used are TRBV5-1 and TRBJ1-2, with 9 bases matching TRBD1. The sequence derives from a female donor with breast cancer. Sequenced sample: tumor-infiltrating memory CD4+ T cells sorted from the breast tumor. In the paper's terms, the cell subset or site label means: memory CD4+ T cells, CD4+CD45RO+CD25-. The nucleotides are TGCGCCAGCAGCTTGGTTTGGACAGGGGATTACGGCTACACCTTC. This is translated as CASSLVWTGDYGYTF.